One TCR beta chain is described in this entry. No antigen is known for it. The CDR3 consists of 11 residues. CDR1 MNHNS and CDR2 SASEGT come from the germline V gene. V gave up 6 bases and J gave up 4 bases, with 4 bases separating them. Time point meaning: week 5, during vaccination. The content of each vaccine dose was 300 ug of mutant IDH1 20-mer peptide, and topical imiquimod accompanied it. The data are from a study of a mutant IDH1 vaccine in newly diagnosed glioma. Study context: Sex distribution of treated patients was about 60% male and approximately 38% female; mean age was around 40 years. Patients were pretreated with radiotherapy, temozolomide, or both, mostly both.

The data were produced by immunoSEQ multiplex PCR, yet TCRdb's version contains in-frame clones alone and is incomplete. The sample carries 50,000 or so clones, around 80% recorded once. The sequencing used PBMCs, collected from a glioma patient whose treatment included an IDH1 peptide vaccine. This clonotype was sampled from a woman between 40 and 50 years old with glioma. The chain joins TRBV6-1 to TRBJ1-3; no clear D. The CDR3, as DNA: TGTGCCAGCAGCGTGGGAAACACCATATATTTT. Protein sequence: CASSVGNTIYF.